This T cell receptor beta chain was profiled in a study of T cell repertoires in cytomegalovirus infection. The CDR3 loop spans 16 amino acids. With 4 bases clipped from V and 3 bases from J, the junction kept 8 bases outside the gene matches. Germline V gives CDR1 SGDLS, CDR2 YYNGEE. Worth noting for this clonotype: The antigen is undetermined.

Each CDR3 protein gets one entry after TCRdb re-called the reads with MiXCR. The table lists 750,000 to 950,000 distinct CDR3 sequences, almost 30% of them singletons. The receptor's source is a human donor in good health (CMV status not recorded). Some clones in this sample may be carry-over from other donors' samples. Sequencing was performed on cultured CD8+ T cells from PBMCs, taken from culture after CMV antigen stimulation. The chain uses TRBV9 and TRBJ2-2; 8 bases are shared with TRBD1. CDR3 in DNA: TGTGCCAGCAGCACTAGGACAGGGACCGACACCGGGGAGCTGTTTTTT. Amino acids: CASSTRTGTDTGELFF.